One and the same sample provided the 32 T cell receptor beta chains below, sequenced in a study of Graves' ophthalmopathy and Graves' hyperthyroidism. Beta-chain TCR CDR3 regions were amplified from RNA transcripts. HTBI-primed first-round RT-PCR preceded second-round multiplex PCR. Via MiXCR, TCRdb re-called the multiplex PCR reads, giving one row per CDR3 protein. The table has approximately 330,000 distinct CDR3 sequences, 17% seen once. The sequenced material came from peripheral blood. All receptors derive from an adult man with Graves' ophthalmopathy.

This clonotype was picked up many times. The chain uses TRBV6-5 and TRBJ1-5; unclear D gene. The germline CDR1 and CDR2 sequences are MNHEY and SVGAGI. The V end was cut by 4 bases, the J end by 3 bases, with 7 bases between. This CDR3 has 13 amino acids. The CDR3 DNA sequence: TGTGCCAGCAGTTCCCGGCCCAATCAGCCCCAGCATTTT. It encodes CASSSRPNQPQHF.

As for this clonotype: Just one base apart from a much larger clone, this may be a read error. The V call is TRBV12-3 or TRBV12-4, the J call TRBJ2-2; D uncertain. The length of the CDR3 is 15 residues. Trimming removed 3 bases from V and 3 bases from J, with 11 bases in between. CDR3: CASSLSLSYTGELFF. The CDR3, as DNA: TGTGCCAGCAGTTTGAGCCTGTCGTACACCGGGGAGCTGTTTTTT.

This chain joins TRBV19 and TRBJ2-5, with D possibly being TRBD1 or TRBD2 (5 bases each). CDR1 is LNHDA and CDR2 is SQIVND in the germline V gene (reference sequence). V was cut by 5 bases and J by 7 bases, with 17 bases left in between. This CDR3 comprises 14 residues. In DNA form, the CDR3 reads TGTGCCAGTAGTGTCACCGGGACGGACTTGACCCAGTACTTC. Translating it yields CASSVTGTDLTQYF.

This clonotype was picked up one time. The chain couples TRBV12-3 or TRBV12-4 to TRBJ2-5; TRBD2 matches at 9 bases. The V and J ends lost 5 bases and 4 bases, in that order; junction bases with no gene match: 8. This CDR3 spans 15 amino acids. The CDR3 here is CASSRVAGVLETQYF. CDR3 DNA sequence: TGTGCCAGCAGTCGTGTAGCGGGAGTTTTAGAGACCCAGTACTTC.

This clonotype has ten or more counts. This sequence joins TRBV2 and TRBJ2-7, with 7 bases matching TRBD1. V trimming: 11 bases; J trimming: 0 bases; junction bases outside the gene matches: 7. Per germline, CDR1 SNHLY and CDR2 FYNNEI. The CDR3 runs to 13 residues. The CDR3 loop is CAGDRASSYEQYF. DNA of the CDR3: TGTGCCGGCGACAGGGCTAGCTCCTACGAGCAGTACTTC. The complete variable domain, with remaining parts taken from reference TRBV2 and TRBJ2-7, reads EPEVTQTPSHQVTQMGQEVILRCVPISNHLYFYWYRQILGQKVEFLVSFYNNEISEKSEIFDDQFSVERPDGSNFTLKIRSTKLEDSAMYFCAGDRASSYEQYFGPGTRLTVT.

This sequence joins TRBV6-1 and TRBJ1-1; 7 bases line up with TRBD1. The junction had 9 bases not matched to a gene; V was cut back by 6 bases and J by 5 bases. CDR1 MNHNS and CDR2 SASEGT come from the germline V gene. The CDR3 is 14 amino acids. The CDR3 loop is CASSVDRVWTEAFF. CDR3 DNA sequence: TGTGCCAGCAGCGTTGACAGGGTGTGGACTGAAGCTTTCTTT.

Many counts were recorded for this clonotype. The chain is built from TRBV6-4 and TRBJ2-1; 7 nucleotides agree with TRBD2. The CDR3 consists of 13 residues. CDR1 is MRHNA, CDR2 SNTAGT, per germline. Trimming cost V 3 bases and J 10 bases; bases outside gene matches: 6. Written as DNA, the CDR3 is TGTGCCAGCAGTGAGGGGGGGGAGCGGGAGCAGTTCTTC. Translation gives CASSEGGEREQFF.

This clonotype was detected many times. The V and J genes are TRBV10-2 and TRBJ2-7; unclear D gene. This CDR3 has 15 amino acids. Germline V gene data show CDR1 as WSHSY and CDR2 as SAAADI. The V end lost 3 bases, the J end lost 3 bases, and 15 bases lay between the germline ends. The CDR3 nucleotides read TGCGCCAGCAGTGATCCGGTAGAGAGACTCTACGAGCAGTACTTC. Encoded protein: CASSDPVERLYEQYF.

This clonotype was found many times. The V call is TRBV15, the J call TRBJ1-1; tentative D call: TRBD1 (6 bases). V shed 2 bases and J shed 0 bases, with 10 bases lying between them. Germline values: CDR1 LNHNV, CDR2 YYDKDF (reference sequence). CDR3 length: 15 residues. The CDR3 DNA follows: TGTGCCACCAGCAGAAGGACAGAGGTGAACACTGAAGCTTTCTTT. It translates to CATSRRTEVNTEAFF.

Ten or more counts support this clonotype. The chain has TRBV30 and TRBJ1-6; D is unresolved. Germline V gene lookup returns CDR1 GTSNPN and CDR2 SVGIG (reference sequence). V shed 1 base and J shed 7 bases, with 8 bases lying between them. The CDR3 runs 13 residues. The CDR3 coding sequence is TGTGCCTGGAGTGCGGGGTACAATTCACCCCTCCACTTT. Translating gives CAWSAGYNSPLHF.

In this sample, this clonotype turned up many times. The V gene is TRBV24-1, the J gene TRBJ2-7; possibly TRBD1 for D (5 bases). Germline V gene sequence: CDR1 KGHDR, CDR2 SFDVKD. The CDR3 has 13 residues. The ends were cut back, 5 bases at V and 5 bases at J, with 12 bases in the middle. In nucleotides, the CDR3 is TGTGCCACCAGTGGTCAGGGTGACGACGAGCAGTACTTC. Residues: CATSGQGDDEQYF.

The sample holds many counts of this clonotype. The chain couples TRBV7-9 to TRBJ2-5; no clear D gene. V was pared by 6 bases and J by 7 bases, with 12 bases between. The germline gives CDR1 SEHNR, CDR2 FQNEAQ (reference sequence). The CDR3 contains 12 residues. The CDR3 region is CASSSRMGTQYF. CDR3 DNA sequence: TGTGCCAGCAGTTCCCGGATGGGGACCCAGTACTTC.

Many counts were recorded for this clonotype. The V gene is TRBV20-1, the J gene TRBJ1-3; 11 bases line up with TRBD1. The junction had 11 bases not matched to a gene; V was cut back by 5 bases and J by 2 bases. CDR3 length: 17 residues. Germline assignment: CDR1 DFQATT and CDR2 SNEGSKA (reference sequence). This CDR3 reads CSARLPGQGDAGNTIYF. In DNA, the CDR3 is TGCAGTGCTCGGTTACCGGGACAGGGGGACGCTGGAAACACCATATATTTT.

V and J are TRBV6-5 and TRBJ2-7; D tentatively fits TRBD1 or TRBD2 (5 bases each). Per germline, CDR1 MNHEY and CDR2 SVGAGI. The CDR3 is 14 amino acids. V was clipped by 5 bases and J by 3 bases, with 14 bases between them. The CDR3 region is CASSNLYGGYEQYF. Here the CDR3 DNA reads TGTGCCAGCAGTAACCTTTATGGGGGCTACGAGCAGTACTTC.

This clonotype was counted ten times or more. The chain combines TRBV27 with TRBJ2-7; possible D gene TRBD2, 5 bases. There are 15 residues in the CDR3. The ends were cut back, 6 bases at V and 0 bases at J, with 15 bases in the middle. The germline V gene encodes CDR1 MNHEY and CDR2 SMNVEV (reference sequence). CDR3 sequence reads: CASRAAGRSSYEQYF. Written as DNA, the CDR3 is TGTGCCAGCAGGGCGGCGGGTAGGAGCTCCTACGAGCAGTACTTC.

This clonotype was picked up many times. The chain recombines TRBV6-5 with TRBJ2-7; 11 bases match TRBD2. This CDR3 contains 15 residues. The germline gives CDR1 MNHEY, CDR2 SVGAGI. V was pared by 2 bases and J by 3 bases, with 3 bases of the junction left unmatched. The CDR3 DNA reads TGTGCCAGCAGTTACGGGACTAGCGGAATCTACGAGCAGTACTTC. This codes for CASSYGTSGIYEQYF.

This clonotype occurred many times. The V and J genes are TRBV6-1 and TRBJ2-7; D call uncertain. The V gene's germline CDR1 is MNHNS and CDR2 SASEGT. Trimming removed 6 bases at V and 0 bases at J, with 12 bases between. The CDR3 runs to 14 residues. In nucleotides, the CDR3 is TGTGCCAGCAGCCCGGCAGGTAGCTCCTACGAGCAGTACTTC. Encoded protein: CASSPAGSSYEQYF.

V usage is TRBV5-1 and J usage is TRBJ2-5; 7 nucleotides agree with TRBD2. V lost 6 bases and J lost 3; bases outside the gene matches: 8. Looked up from germline, CDR1 is SGHRS and CDR2 is YFSETQ. The CDR3 consists of 14 residues. CDR3 residues: CASTSSGRKETQYF. The CDR3 DNA reads as TGCGCCAGCACCTCTAGCGGAAGAAAAGAGACCCAGTACTTC.

This clonotype occurred once. Germline and junction disagree at one end, which may indicate a read error. This chain joins TRBV12-3 or TRBV12-4 and TRBJ1-2; unclear D gene. The CDR3 spans 12 residues. CDR3 in DNA: TGTGCCAGCAGCTTAGCCAGAATTGGCTACACCTTC. It specifies CASSLARIGYTF.

Many counts were recorded for this clonotype. The rearrangement links TRBV20-1 to TRBJ2-5; TRBD2 aligns across 9 bases. This CDR3 has 16 amino acids. Germline trimming cut 3 bases from V and 2 bases from J; bases unmatched to any gene: 10. In germline, CDR1 is DFQATT, CDR2 SNEGSKA (reference sequence). Written as DNA, the CDR3 is TGCAGTGCTAGGGACTATAGCGGGGGAGTACAAGAGACCCAGTACTTC. Residues: CSARDYSGGVQETQYF.

This clonotype was observed many times. The CDR3 region is CASSYLGTGDLEQYF. The CDR3 DNA follows: TGTGCCAGCAGTTATCTCGGGACAGGGGACCTGGAGCAGTACTTC. The V and J genes are TRBV6-5 and TRBJ2-7; 10 nucleotides line up with TRBD1. The CDR3 totals 15 residues. V lost 3 bases, J lost 7 bases, and 9 bases stayed unmatched. CDR1 is MNHEY and CDR2 is SVGAGI in the germline V gene.

This clonotype showed up many times. This chain links TRBV28 with TRBJ1-6; 10 nucleotides agree with TRBD1. The CDR3 is 15 residues long. The junction had 2 bases not matched to a gene; V was cut back by 3 bases and J by 6 bases. The germline V gene has CDR1 MDHEN and CDR2 SYDVKM. The CDR3 sequence: CASSLWTGGNSPLHF. CDR3 sequence (DNA): TGTGCCAGCAGTTTGTGGACAGGGGGTAATTCACCCCTCCACTTT.

Ten or more counts support this clonotype. This chain uses TRBV9 with TRBJ1-5; TRBD1 aligns across 9 bases. Germline CDR1 reads SGDLS; CDR2 reads YYNGEE. V shed 4 bases and J 5 bases; nucleotides not matched to a gene: 10. The CDR3 consists of 16 residues. For the CDR3, the DNA is TGTGCCAGCAGCTGCCAGGACAGGGGAGACCATCAGCCCCAGCATTTT. It yields the protein CASSCQDRGDHQPQHF.

This clonotype has at least ten counts. The genes are TRBV7-8 and TRBJ1-1, with D hard to call. The V gene lost 1 base and the J gene lost 11 bases, with 8 bases spanning the gap. The CDR3 covers 11 residues. CDR1 and CDR2 from the germline V gene are SGHVS and FQNEAQ. CDR3 in DNA: TGTGCCAGCAGCTTAGGAGGGCCCGCTTTCTTT. It encodes CASSLGGPAFF.

Note on this clonotype: A much larger clone differs from this one at a single base, so this may be a read error. The V call is TRBV11-2, the J call TRBJ2-7, with D possibly being TRBD1 (6 bases). The V and J ends lost 4 bases and 8 bases respectively, with 9 bases between them. This CDR3 spans 11 amino acids. Germline CDR1 reads SGHAT; CDR2 reads FQNNGV. The CDR3 DNA is TGTGCCAGCAGCTCCGGACAGCAGCAGTACTTC. It codes for CASSSGQQQYF.

This clonotype was counted at least ten times. This chain connects TRBV19 to TRBJ2-7; possible D gene TRBD2, 5 bases. The V gene lost 0 bases and the J gene lost 5 bases, with 8 bases spanning the gap. Looked up from germline, CDR1 is LNHDA and CDR2 is SQIVND (reference sequence). The CDR3 loop spans 13 amino acids. CDR3 nucleotide sequence: TGTGCCAGTAGTATAGATCCCGGGAACGAGCAGTACTTC. Its translation is CASSIDPGNEQYF.

A remark on this clonotype: Compared with germline, one end of the junction differs, possibly owing to a read error. The genes are TRBV7-7 and TRBJ2-3; D not certain. CDR1 SSHAT and CDR2 FNYEAQ come from the germline V gene (reference sequence). The CDR3 is 15 residues long. The CDR3 here is CASSLGNLGTDTQYF. The CDR3 nucleotides are TGTGCTAGCAGCTTAGGAAACCTTGGCACAGATACGCAGTATTTT. The whole variable domain, remainder taken from reference TRBV7-7 and TRBJ2-3, is GAGVSQSPRYKVTKRGQDVTLRCDPISSHATLYWYQQALGQGPEFLTYFNYEAQPDKSGLPSDRFSAERPEGSISTLTIQRTEQRDSAMYRCASSLGNLGTDTQYFGPGTRLTVL.

The chain recombines TRBV28 with TRBJ2-7, with 14 nucleotides matching TRBD2. Looked up from germline, CDR1 is MDHEN and CDR2 is SYDVKM. This CDR3 spans 17 amino acids. V dropped 5 bases and J dropped 0; count of bases not matched to a gene: 6. CDR3 sequence: CASSPRTSGRISYEQYF. CDR3 in DNA: TGTGCCAGCAGTCCCAGGACTAGCGGGAGGATCTCCTACGAGCAGTACTTC. Based on the CDR3 plus reference TRBV28 and TRBJ2-7, the full variable domain is DVKVTQSSRYLVKRTGEKVFLECVQDMDHENMFWYRQDPGLGLRLIYFSYDVKMKEKGDIPEGYSVSREKKERFSLILESASTNQTSMYLCASSPRTSGRISYEQYFGPGTRLTVT.

This clonotype was counted many times. The gene calls are TRBV15 and TRBJ2-3, with TRBD2 identical over 8 bases. The germline V gene has CDR1 LNHNV and CDR2 YYDKDF (reference sequence). This CDR3 has 14 amino acids. Trimming took 1 base from V and 7 from J; bases not matched to a gene: 4. CDR3 residues: CATSRASGGNTQYF. Here the CDR3 DNA reads TGTGCCACCAGCAGAGCCAGCGGGGGAAATACGCAGTATTTT.

This clonotype was observed many times. The rearrangement links TRBV12-3 or TRBV12-4 to TRBJ1-1; D not certain. The CDR3 runs to 11 residues. Trimming stripped 2 bases from V and 7 bases from J, with 5 bases between. The CDR3 protein is CASSLRIEAFF. The CDR3 DNA reads as TGTGCCAGCAGTTTACGGATTGAAGCTTTCTTT.

This clonotype was picked up one time. The rearrangement links TRBV28 to TRBJ1-2, with a weak D call TRBD1 (5 bases). V gave up 4 bases and J gave up 7 bases, with 16 bases separating them. Germline V lookup: CDR1 MDHEN, CDR2 SYDVKM. This CDR3 is built from 14 residues. CDR3 protein: CASSSLFDSIGYTF. In nucleotides, the CDR3 is TGTGCCAGCAGTTCCCTATTCGACAGCATTGGCTACACCTTC.

In its sample, this clonotype was seen many times. The chain carries TRBV27 and TRBJ1-2; TRBD1 matches at 7 bases. The CDR3 runs 14 residues. The ends lost 6 bases at V and 4 bases at J; junction bases unmatched: 8. Germline V gene lookup returns CDR1 MNHEY and CDR2 SMNVEV (reference sequence). The CDR3 sequence: CASSPRQGAYGYTF. The CDR3 DNA is TGTGCCAGCAGCCCCCGACAGGGCGCCTATGGCTACACCTTC.